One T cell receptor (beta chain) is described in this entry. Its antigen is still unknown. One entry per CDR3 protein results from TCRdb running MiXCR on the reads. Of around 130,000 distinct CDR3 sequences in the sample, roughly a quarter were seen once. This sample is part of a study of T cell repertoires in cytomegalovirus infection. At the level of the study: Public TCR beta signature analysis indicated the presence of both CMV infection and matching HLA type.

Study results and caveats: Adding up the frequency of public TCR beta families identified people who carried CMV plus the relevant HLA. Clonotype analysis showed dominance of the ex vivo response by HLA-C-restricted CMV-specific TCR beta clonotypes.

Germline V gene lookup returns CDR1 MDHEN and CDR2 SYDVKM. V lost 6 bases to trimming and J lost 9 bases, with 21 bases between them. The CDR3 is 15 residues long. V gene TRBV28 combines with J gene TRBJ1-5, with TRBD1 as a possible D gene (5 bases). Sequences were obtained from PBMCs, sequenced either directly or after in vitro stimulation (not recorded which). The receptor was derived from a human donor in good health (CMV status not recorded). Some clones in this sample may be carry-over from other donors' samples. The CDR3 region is CASRPPAGVKTPQHF. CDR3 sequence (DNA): TGTGCCAGCAGGCCCCCCGCGGGGGTTAAGACGCCCCAGCATTTT.